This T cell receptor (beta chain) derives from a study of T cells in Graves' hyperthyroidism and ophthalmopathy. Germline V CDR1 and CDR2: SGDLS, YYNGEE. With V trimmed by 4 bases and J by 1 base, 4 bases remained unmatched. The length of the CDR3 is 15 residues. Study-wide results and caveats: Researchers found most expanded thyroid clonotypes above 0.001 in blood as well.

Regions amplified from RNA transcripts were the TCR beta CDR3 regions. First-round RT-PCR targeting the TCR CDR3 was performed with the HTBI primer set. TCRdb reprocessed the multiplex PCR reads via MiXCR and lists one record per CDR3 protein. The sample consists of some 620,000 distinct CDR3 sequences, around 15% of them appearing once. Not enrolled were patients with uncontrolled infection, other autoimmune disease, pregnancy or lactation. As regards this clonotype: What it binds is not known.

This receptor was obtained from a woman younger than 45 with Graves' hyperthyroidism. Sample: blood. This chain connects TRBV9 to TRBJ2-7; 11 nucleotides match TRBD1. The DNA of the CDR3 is TGTGCCAGCAGCACCGGACAGGGGGCTTCCTACGAGCAGTACTTC. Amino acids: CASSTGQGASYEQYF.